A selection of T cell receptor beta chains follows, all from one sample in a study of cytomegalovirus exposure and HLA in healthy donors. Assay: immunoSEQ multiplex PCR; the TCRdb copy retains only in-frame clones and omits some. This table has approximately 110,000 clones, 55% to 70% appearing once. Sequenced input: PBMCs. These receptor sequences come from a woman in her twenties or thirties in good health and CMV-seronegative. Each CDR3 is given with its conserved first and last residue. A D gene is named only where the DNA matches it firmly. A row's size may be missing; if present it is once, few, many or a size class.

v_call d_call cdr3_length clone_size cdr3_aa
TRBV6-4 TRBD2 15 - CASSETSGSQETQYF
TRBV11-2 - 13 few CASSLVLENEQFF
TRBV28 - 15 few CASSLLTGANYGYTF
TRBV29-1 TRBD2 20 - CSVDGWQGAVGLAGHNEQFF
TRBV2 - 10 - CASSDYEQFF
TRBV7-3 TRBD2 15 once CASSFLAATYNEQFF
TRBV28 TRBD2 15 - CASSSLAGGQYTQYF
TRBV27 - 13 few CASSLRGADGYTF
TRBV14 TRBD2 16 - CASSKGLAGGYNEQFF
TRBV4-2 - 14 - CASSQDQMGYEQYF
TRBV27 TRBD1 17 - CASSSGTGPIEDEKLFF
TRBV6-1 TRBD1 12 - CASSARTGDCTF
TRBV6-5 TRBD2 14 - CASSVAGATDTQYF
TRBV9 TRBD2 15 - CASSVGTSFPGEQFF
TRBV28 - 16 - CASNTIAEPNTGELFF
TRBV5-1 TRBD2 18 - CASSSSGTSGPGRETQYF
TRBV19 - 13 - CASGLGRDNTQYF
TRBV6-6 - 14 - CASKLDGYQETQYF